These 18 T cell receptor beta chains were all obtained from the same sample, sequenced in a study of post-analysis software for immune sequencing data. Overall study results and limits: Compared with controls, patients had more of about 5 TRBV segments, including TRBV5-6, TRBV5-1 and TRBV20-1.

Antigen specificity for these receptors is unknown. The library was made from cDNA and included unique molecular identifiers. TCRdb fed the PCR reads into MiXCR, producing one record per CDR3 protein. The table records hundreds of thousands of distinct CDR3 sequences, roughly 45% of them present only once. The specimen sequenced was blood. The receptors originated from a girl aged 5-17 years with multiple sclerosis.

The J gene is TRBJ2-1, the V gene TRBV18, with D possibly being TRBD1 or TRBD2 (5 bases each). The DNA end is more similar to TRBJ2-7, so the J call may be wrong. The CDR3 runs to 16 residues. Germline V gives CDR1 KGHSH, CDR2 LQKENI. This CDR3 reads CASSPGTRSSYNEQYF. The CDR3, as DNA: TGTGCCAGCTCACCTGGGACCAGAAGCTCCTACAATGAGCAGTACTTC.

This clonotype was picked up a small number of times. The chain carries TRBV7-9 and TRBJ1-1; D gene unclear. V was clipped by 4 bases and J by 1 base, with 13 bases between them. Germline CDR1 is SEHNR and CDR2 is FQNEAQ (reference sequence). The CDR3 spans 15 residues. The CDR3 DNA reads TGTGCCAGCAGCTCTCTGTCGACTGGGAACACTGAAGCTTTCTTT. Its protein is CASSSLSTGNTEAFF.

The V call is TRBV4-2, the J call TRBJ2-5, with 14 bases lining up with TRBD2. Germline-derived CDR1 and CDR2 are LGHNA and YNFKEQ. The CDR3 runs 17 residues. V was clipped by 0 bases and J by 2 bases; unmatched bases: 2. DNA of the CDR3: TGTGCCAGCAGCCAAGAGGGGACTAGCGGGGGACAAGAGACCCAGTACTTC. Translation gives CASSQEGTSGGQETQYF.

Only a few counts were recorded for this clonotype. V is TRBV29-1 and J is TRBJ2-5; 7 nucleotides agree with TRBD2. CDR3 length: 12 amino acids. Germline lookup yields CDR1 SQVTM and CDR2 ANQGSEA. V lost 5 bases and J lost 3; bases outside the gene matches: 3. The CDR3 reads CSVYSGKETQYF. Written as DNA, the CDR3 is TGCAGCGTTTACAGCGGGAAAGAGACCCAGTACTTC. The full variable domain, in which reference TRBV29-1 and TRBJ2-5 provide the parts outside the CDR3, is SAVISQKPSRDICQRGTSLTIQCQVDSQVTMMFWYRQQPGQSLTLIATANQGSEATYESGFVIDKFPISRPNLTFSTLTVSNMSPEDSSIYLCSVYSGKETQYFGPGTRLLVL.

There are a few counts of this clonotype. The chain links TRBV15 to TRBJ1-2; D unclear. Deletions cut 0 bases from V and 1 base from J, with 6 bases between. Per germline, CDR1 LNHNV and CDR2 YYDKDF (reference sequence). This CDR3 is built from 14 residues. CDR3 residues: CATSRDRDNYGYTF. DNA of the CDR3: TGTGCCACCAGCAGAGATCGGGATAACTATGGCTACACCTTC.

The rearrangement joins TRBV9 to TRBJ1-2; 7 nucleotides agree with TRBD1. V shed 0 bases, J shed 8 bases, and the junction held 10 bases outside the gene matches. There are 15 residues in the CDR3. Germline CDR1 reads SGDLS; CDR2 reads YYNGEE. The CDR3 is CASSVDQGGDQGYTF. The CDR3 DNA is TGTGCCAGCAGCGTAGATCAGGGGGGGGATCAGGGCTACACCTTC.

Note on this clonotype: A single base separates this from a much larger clone, so it may be a read error. The chain couples TRBV20-1 to TRBJ2-7; D is uncertain. Gene TRBJ2-5 matches the end of the DNA better, so the J call may be wrong. Germline values: CDR1 DFQATT, CDR2 SNEGSKA (reference sequence). CDR3 length: 10 residues. The CDR3 is CGARAETQYF. CDR3 coding DNA: TGCGGTGCTAGAGCCGAGACCCAGTACTTC.

V gene TRBV11-2 combines with J gene TRBJ2-1; the match to TRBD2 covers 9 bases. Germline CDR1 reads SGHAT; CDR2 reads FQNNGV. V shed 4 bases, J shed 4 bases, and the junction held 8 bases outside the gene matches. The CDR3 sequence is 16 residues long. This CDR3 reads CASSSRGLATYNEQFF. CDR3 coding DNA: TGTGCCAGCAGCTCTCGCGGACTAGCGACGTACAATGAGCAGTTCTTC.

The V and J genes are TRBV6-5 and TRBJ2-1, with a weak D call TRBD1 (6 bases). CDR1 and CDR2 (germline): MNHEY, SVGAGI. The CDR3 loop spans 13 amino acids. Trimming removed 6 bases from V and 5 bases from J, with 11 bases in between. The CDR3 DNA reads as TGTGCCAGCAGCCGAAACAGGGACAATGAGCAGTTCTTC. Protein: CASSRNRDNEQFF.

This chain links TRBV3-1 with TRBJ2-7; D might be TRBD2 (6 bases). V was clipped by 0 bases and J by 1 base, with 7 bases between them. The CDR3 extends over 14 amino acids. CDR1 is LGHDT, CDR2 YNNKEL, per germline (reference sequence). CDR3 protein: CASSQDRESYEQYF. As DNA, the CDR3 is TGTGCCAGCAGCCAAGATCGGGAGTCCTACGAGCAGTACTTC.

The chain employs TRBV20-1 and TRBJ2-5; the match to TRBD2 covers 14 bases. This CDR3 is 16 amino acids long. The germline V gene encodes CDR1 DFQATT and CDR2 SNEGSKA (reference sequence). V lost 5 bases, J lost 2 bases, and 7 bases stayed unmatched. CDR3: CSAVPGLAGVQETQYF. CDR3 DNA: TGCAGTGCTGTCCCGGGACTAGCGGGAGTTCAAGAGACCCAGTACTTC.

This rearrangement joins TRBV29-1 to TRBJ2-5; TRBD2 agrees at 15 bases. Trimming took 7 bases from V and 2 from J; bases not matched to a gene: 8. The CDR3 length is 16 residues. Germline V gives CDR1 SQVTM, CDR2 ANQGSEA. The CDR3 DNA follows: TGCAGCGGCCGAGGGACTAGCGGGAGGAGGCAAGAGACCCAGTACTTC. Translating gives CSGRGTSGRRQETQYF.

A single count supports this clonotype. This chain connects TRBV4-1 to TRBJ2-4; D call uncertain. The DNA end is a closer match to TRBJ2-7, so the J assignment may be wrong. CDR3 size: 13 residues. CDR1 and CDR2 from the germline V gene are MGHRA and YSYEKL. CDR3: CASRPTDSGEQYF. The CDR3 nucleotides are TGCGCCAGCAGGCCTACAGATTCAGGCGAGCAGTACTTC.

This clonotype was detected a few times. V is TRBV29-1 and J is TRBJ1-2; 8 positions match TRBD1. The trim removed 0 bases at V and 13 bases at J, leaving 1 base unmatched. The CDR3 is 10 amino acids. The germline V gene has CDR1 SQVTM and CDR2 ANQGSEA. The CDR3 sequence: CSVEEDRATF. DNA of the CDR3: TGCAGCGTTGAAGAGGACAGGGCCACCTTC.

The chain couples TRBV6-2 or TRBV6-3 to TRBJ2-1, with D perhaps matching TRBD2 (5 bases). This CDR3 region has 15 residues. Germline CDR1 MNHEY, CDR2 SVGEGT. V dropped 0 bases and J dropped 4 bases, with 10 bases sitting between them. The CDR3 spells CASSYSGALYNEQFF. As DNA, the CDR3 is TGTGCCAGCAGTTACTCGGGAGCCCTTTACAATGAGCAGTTCTTC.

The chain couples TRBV7-2 to TRBJ1-1; no clear D gene. Germline CDR1 reads SGHTA; CDR2 reads FQGNSA. Trimming took off 3 bases at V and 4 bases at J, with 12 bases between the two ends. This CDR3 contains 14 residues. The CDR3 region is CASSFRAVGTEAFF. Here the CDR3 DNA reads TGTGCCAGCAGCTTTCGGGCGGTTGGCACTGAAGCTTTCTTT.

The J gene is TRBJ2-7, the V gene TRBV7-9; 9 nucleotides align to TRBD2. Trimming removed 5 bases from V and 2 bases from J; junction bases left unmatched: 13. The CDR3 contains 17 residues. Germline lookup yields CDR1 SEHNR and CDR2 FQNEAQ (reference sequence). The CDR3 spells CASSPRVAGVGAYEQYF. Here the CDR3 DNA reads TGTGCCAGCAGCCCCCGCGTAGCGGGAGTAGGGGCCTACGAGCAGTACTTC.

V usage is TRBV2 and J usage is TRBJ2-1, with 7 positions matching TRBD2. Germline loops: CDR1 SNHLY, CDR2 FYNNEI. Trimming cost V 6 bases and J 0 bases; bases outside gene matches: 5. The CDR3 contains 15 residues. In DNA form, the CDR3 reads TGTGCCAGCAGAACAGCGGGGAGCTCCTACAATGAGCAGTTCTTC. It codes for CASRTAGSSYNEQFF.